Listed below are T cell receptor beta chains from one sample, sequenced in a study of OX40 agonist ivuxolimab in advanced cancers. Assay: immunoSEQ multiplex PCR; the TCRdb copy retains only in-frame clones and omits some. The table records approximately 25,000 clones, 86% of them present only once. The sample was CD4+ or CD8+ T cells sorted from blood, taken in a trial of the OX40 agonist ivuxolimab. The source is an adult with an advanced solid tumor such as melanoma, head and neck, liver or kidney cancer. CDR3s leave out the opening cysteine and the closing phenylalanine or tryptophan. The order of the fields is V gene, J gene, clone size, CDR3 protein. Expanded clones get a size class; other rows say once, few or many, or leave the size out.

>TRBV7-9|TRBJ1-1|.
ASSDTGLGTTEAF
>TRBV23-1|TRBJ2-3|.
ASSSTGADTQY
>TRBV7-9|TRBJ2-5|.
ASSSPTSGEETQY
>TRBV7-3|TRBJ2-5|.
ASSFSGRGETQY
>TRBV9|TRBJ2-1|.
ASSASWNEQF
>TRBV9|TRBJ2-3|.
ASSARTSSTDTQY
>TRBV27|TRBJ2-7|.
ASSSSPTSGVPYEQY
>TRBV10-2|TRBJ2-3|.
ASSEKPPVRDTQY
>TRBV5-4|TRBJ2-7|.
AFGDAYEQY
>TRBV7-9|TRBJ2-7|few
ASSKGQDYEQY
>TRBV7-2|TRBJ1-2|.
ASSPRTGGADDGGYT
>TRBV29-1|TRBJ2-1|.
SVVSTLSKTYNEQF
>TRBV4-1|TRBJ2-1|.
ASTHGNEQF
>TRBV27|TRBJ2-1|.
ASSQTGWRGNEQF
>TRBV19|TRBJ2-1|once
ASGRSLHEQF
>TRBV9|TRBJ1-4|once
ASSVASDRDNEKLF
>TRBV9|TRBJ2-7|.
ASSAFGEGYEQY
>TRBV11-2|TRBJ2-7|once
ASSTPRTSGGPYEQY
>TRBV21-1|TRBJ2-6|.
ASSKGRSWGPGANVLT
>TRBV5-5|TRBJ2-7|once
ASSFDLAGIGRMTYEQY
>TRBV27|TRBJ1-4|.
ASNPSGTLGGEKLF
>TRBV10-2|TRBJ1-2|.
ASSEAYRALRYNYGYT
>TRBV11-2|TRBJ1-6|.
ASSLGRVNSPLH
>TRBV19|TRBJ2-7|.
ASSIPGTAYEQY
>TRBV5-1|TRBJ2-7|.
ASSLGDPVPSYEQY
>TRBV11-2|TRBJ1-4|once
ASMTAVNEKLF
>TRBV9|TRBJ2-7|.
ASSRGTGGEQY
>TRBV28|TRBJ2-5|.
ASSSNLAERGTQY
>TRBV5-1|TRBJ1-2|.
ASSIGTGRGYT
>TRBV6-5|TRBJ2-7|.
ASKEGLAGGYEQY
>TRBV6-8|TRBJ1-5|few
ASSTGQKNQPQH
>TRBV7-6|TRBJ2-2|.
ASSHGVYTGELF
>TRBV5-1|TRBJ2-7|.
ASSFGQGHEQY
>TRBV5-1|TRBJ1-2|.
ASSPFGGENNYGYT
>TRBV6-6|TRBJ2-7|.
ASSPQGERY
>TRBV10-2|TRBJ2-7|few
ASSEGDGSYEQY
>TRBV2|TRBJ2-1|once
ASSDPSSYNEQF
>TRBV7-3|TRBJ1-5|.
ASSEDGNQPQH
>TRBV27|TRBJ2-1|.
ASSPGAGGSNEQF
>TRBV5-5|TRBJ1-1|.
ASSFWANTEAF
>TRBV7-9|TRBJ2-2|.
ASTQGGLGELF
>TRBV29-1|TRBJ1-1|.
SVDAGTVNTEAF
>TRBV29-1|TRBJ2-2|.
SVEDLASGGPPGELF
>TRBV2|TRBJ2-7|few
ASSEYRGREQY
>TRBV5-6|TRBJ2-7|.
ASSWGGTYEQY
>TRBV25-1|TRBJ1-4|.
ASSSEGGEKLF
>TRBV9|TRBJ2-7|.
ASSPEAGAPRWEQY
>TRBV28|TRBJ1-6|.
ASSKTFRGRYNSPLH
>TRBV7-6|TRBJ2-1|.
ASSLRQNNEQF
>TRBV7-2|TRBJ1-2|.
ASSPRPRGHLLWGYT
>TRBV5-6|TRBJ1-1|.
ASSSDRVMNTEAF
>TRBV6-5|TRBJ1-1|.
ASSITTGYTEAF
>TRBV10-2|TRBJ2-3|.
ASSESRGGFVTDTQY
>TRBV4-1|TRBJ1-5|few
ASSQDSQNQPQH
>TRBV9|TRBJ1-1|.
ASSVEGAPGANTEAF
>TRBV29-1|TRBJ2-3|.
SVEKGADTQY
>TRBV30|TRBJ1-1|few
AWSGARDEAF
>TRBV7-8|TRBJ1-3|.
ASSHTIGNTIY
>TRBV6-5|TRBJ1-3|.
ASSYSAGEAGNTIY